The next 25 T cell receptor beta chains were all read from a single sample in a study of T cell responses to AZD1222 COVID-19 vaccine. The assay was immunoSEQ multiplex PCR, and TCRdb's table has in-frame clones only and misses some. The table has about 130,000 clones, more than 85% seen once. The sequences come from peripheral blood, collected on day 0 of AZD1222 vaccination. The source is an adult in good health.

The chain's CDR3 is CASSQDGGLGTSANEKLFF. CDR3 sequence (DNA): TGCGCCAGCAGCCAAGATGGAGGATTGGGAACTTCCGCTAATGAAAAACTGTTTTTT. This chain connects TRBV4-1 to TRBJ1-4; D ambiguous. This CDR3 contains 19 residues. The V end lost 0 bases, the J end lost 3 bases, and 20 bases lay between the germline ends. In germline, CDR1 is MGHRA, CDR2 YSYEKL.

This clone was observed a few times. The chain is built from TRBV19 and TRBJ2-3; TRBD2 is a possible D gene (5 bases). CDR1 is LNHDA and CDR2 is SQIVND in the germline V gene (reference sequence). The germline V and J ends were trimmed by 3 bases and 0 bases, with 19 bases remaining between them. CDR3 length: 18 amino acids. The CDR3 region is CASSMLRPGSPSTDTQYF. The DNA for the CDR3 is TGTGCCAGTAGTATGCTCCGACCGGGGTCCCCTAGCACAGATACGCAGTATTTT.

The chain has TRBV7-3 and TRBJ1-2; 10 nucleotides line up with TRBD1. Trimming removed 5 bases from V and 0 bases from J; junction bases left unmatched: 6. Germline V CDR1 and CDR2: SGHTA, FQGTGA. This CDR3 contains 16 residues. Written as DNA, the CDR3 is TGTGCCAGCAGCCACCGGGGACAGGGGACTAACTATGGCTACACCTTC. It encodes CASSHRGQGTNYGYTF.

The chain couples TRBV19 to TRBJ1-1; 8 bases line up with TRBD1. Germline-derived CDR1 and CDR2 are LNHDA and SQIVND (reference sequence). V was pared by 6 bases and J by 5 bases, with 5 bases of the junction left unmatched. CDR3 length: 13 residues. CDR3 sequence reads: CASRVRGLTEAFF. The CDR3 DNA follows: TGTGCCAGTAGAGTCAGGGGGCTAACTGAAGCTTTCTTT.

The genes are TRBV9 and TRBJ1-4; D is undetermined. The V end lost 4 bases, the J end lost 0 bases, and 13 bases lay between the germline ends. CDR3 length: 16 amino acids. CDR1 and CDR2 (germline): SGDLS, YYNGEE. CDR3 in amino acids: CASSPVPDATNEKLFF. The CDR3 DNA follows: TGTGCCAGCAGCCCAGTTCCGGACGCAACTAATGAAAAACTGTTTTTT.

The chain links TRBV5-3 to TRBJ2-7; TRBD2 agrees at 11 bases. TRBV5-3 is known as an ORF, though its function is uncertain. Unmatched junction bases numbered 9, after V lost 6 bases and J lost 4 bases. The length of the CDR3 is 15 residues. CDR3 DNA sequence: TGTGCCAGAACCCAACTAGCGGGAGTTTGTTACGAGCAGTACTTC. Its protein product is CARTQLAGVCYEQYF.

J is TRBJ1-1 and V is TRBV27, with D tentatively TRBD1 (5 bases). V was trimmed by 6 bases and J by 3 bases, leaving 8 bases between them. This CDR3 contains 12 residues. Germline-derived CDR1 and CDR2 are MNHEY and SMNVEV (reference sequence). The CDR3 region has the DNA TGTGCCAGCAGGGGGGAGGACACTGAAGCTTTCTTT. Its protein is CASRGEDTEAFF.

This clone was observed a single time. The rearrangement uses TRBV21-1 and TRBJ2-2; the D call in the table, TRBD1, was not verified against the DNA. TRBV21-1 is assigned pseudogene status. The CDR3 spans 21 residues. CDR3 sequence (DNA): TGTGCCAGCAGCTCGGATAACAGGGGGCCGCCAACCCGGGCCACCACCGGGGAGCTGTTTTTT. Translated, it gives CASSSDNRGPPTRATTGELFF.

The genes are TRBV6-5 and TRBJ1-6; D may be TRBD1 (6 bases). With 9 bases removed from V and 8 bases from J, the gap between germline ends came to 14 bases. Looked up from germline, CDR1 is MNHEY and CDR2 is SVGAGI. CDR3 length: 13 amino acids. The DNA of the CDR3 is TGTGCCAGTCACCAGGGGTTTGATTCACCCCTCCACTTT. Residues: CASHQGFDSPLHF.

V usage is TRBV19 and J usage is TRBJ1-1; D is unresolved. CDR3 size: 15 residues. Looked up from germline, CDR1 is LNHDA and CDR2 is SQIVND (reference sequence). Trimming removed 4 bases at V and 2 bases at J, with 14 bases between. CDR3 protein: CASSRQRLTNTEAFF. The CDR3 DNA reads TGTGCCAGTAGTAGGCAGCGCCTAACTAACACTGAAGCTTTCTTT. The complete variable domain, with remaining parts taken from reference TRBV19 and TRBJ1-1, reads DGGITQSPKYLFRKEGQNVTLSCEQNLNHDAMYWYRQDPGQGLRLIYYSQIVNDFQKGDIAEGYSVSREKKESFPLTVTSAQKNPTAFYLCASSRQRLTNTEAFFGQGTRLTVV.

V is TRBV6-6 and J is TRBJ1-2; tentative D call: TRBD1 (6 bases). CDR1 MNHNY and CDR2 SVGAGI come from the germline V gene (reference sequence). The CDR3 extends over 14 amino acids. Trimming stripped 2 bases from V and 8 bases from J, with 15 bases between. The CDR3 reads CASSYRQQGYGYTF. For the CDR3, the DNA is TGTGCCAGCAGTTACCGACAACAGGGTTACGGCTACACCTTC.

This clone showed up just a few times. V usage is TRBV10-3 and J usage is TRBJ2-7; TRBD1 agrees at 9 bases. Germline CDR1 reads ENHRY; CDR2 reads SYGVKD. CDR3 length: 15 residues. With 3 bases clipped from V and 3 bases from J, the junction kept 6 bases outside the gene matches. The CDR3 loop reads CAISDPGQGNYEQYF. The CDR3 nucleotides are TGTGCCATCAGTGATCCGGGACAGGGTAACTACGAGCAGTACTTC.

The chain joins TRBV28 to TRBJ2-5; 8 nucleotides align to TRBD2. Germline trimming cut 2 bases from V and 4 bases from J; bases unmatched to any gene: 6. The CDR3 is 15 amino acids. The germline V gene encodes CDR1 MDHEN and CDR2 SYDVKM. CDR3 coding DNA: TGTGCCAGCAGTTTACCGACGGGAGGGTCAGAGACCCAGTACTTC. Encoded protein: CASSLPTGGSETQYF.

V is TRBV30 and J is TRBJ1-4; D is uncertain. V lost 5 bases and J lost 4, with 14 bases in between. CDR3 length: 14 amino acids. Germline lookup yields CDR1 GTSNPN and CDR2 SVGIG (reference sequence). CDR3 region: CAWGYTGRNEKLFF. In nucleotides, the CDR3 is TGTGCCTGGGGGTACACTGGACGTAATGAAAAACTGTTTTTT.

This sequence joins TRBV6-2 or TRBV6-3 and TRBJ2-5, with D maybe TRBD1 (6 bases). This CDR3 comprises 19 residues. V was clipped by 3 bases and J by 0 bases, with 23 bases between them. Germline V CDR1 and CDR2: MNHEY, SVGEGT. Written as DNA, the CDR3 is TGTGCCAGCAGTTATTCCCCCACCGGAGGACAGATTTACCAAGAGACCCAGTACTTC. This translates into CASSYSPTGGQIYQETQYF.

The chain has TRBV27 and TRBJ2-1, with a tentative D call TRBD2 (5 bases). CDR1 and CDR2 (germline): MNHEY, SMNVEV (reference sequence). V lost 4 bases and J lost 5, with 18 bases in between. This CDR3 spans 16 amino acids. The CDR3 region has the DNA TGTGCCAGCAGTTACCCGCCTGGACTTCCAAACAATGAGCAGTTCTTC. Its translation is CASSYPPGLPNNEQFF.

The chain uses TRBV9 and TRBJ1-2, with D hard to call. Trimming left V 0 bases short and J 8 bases short, with 14 bases between. CDR1 SGDLS and CDR2 YYNGEE come from the germline V gene. The CDR3 length is 14 residues. CDR3 sequence reads: CASSVGQNPLGYTF. For the CDR3, the DNA is TGTGCCAGCAGCGTAGGGCAGAATCCCCTCGGCTACACCTTC.

The chain couples TRBV28 to TRBJ1-5; D gene ambiguous. Germline V gene lookup returns CDR1 MDHEN and CDR2 SYDVKM. The CDR3 is 15 amino acids. The ends were cut back, 5 bases at V and 7 bases at J, with 18 bases in the middle. Here the CDR3 DNA reads TGTGCCAGCAGTAAAGTAATCTTACCGCCCCAGCCCCAGCATTTT. Protein product: CASSKVILPPQPQHF.

The chain combines TRBV19 with TRBJ1-2, with D maybe TRBD1 (6 bases). V gave up 10 bases and J gave up 7 bases, with 28 bases separating them. There are 16 residues in the CDR3. Germline values: CDR1 LNHDA, CDR2 SQIVND (reference sequence). For the CDR3, the DNA is TGTGCCACAAGCCCCGTCCCGACAGGCTTTTGGTCTGGCTACACCTTC. Its protein is CATSPVPTGFWSGYTF.

V usage is TRBV7-9 and J usage is TRBJ2-5; D ambiguous. Germline values: CDR1 SEHNR, CDR2 FQNEAQ (reference sequence). The V end was cut by 2 bases, the J end by 2 bases, with 6 bases between. CDR3 length: 13 amino acids. The CDR3 reads CASSLFQQETQYF. The DNA of the CDR3 is TGTGCCAGCAGCTTATTTCAGCAAGAGACCCAGTACTTC.

This rearrangement joins TRBV20-1 to TRBJ1-1; 7 bases are a match to TRBD1. CDR3 length: 14 residues. After removal of 3 bases from V and 2 bases from J, the junction contained 6 bases not matched to a gene. In germline, CDR1 is DFQATT, CDR2 SNEGSKA (reference sequence). This chain's CDR3 is CSASAGTDNTEAFF. DNA of the CDR3: TGCAGTGCTAGTGCCGGGACAGATAACACTGAAGCTTTCTTT.

This rearrangement joins TRBV7-9 to TRBJ1-2; D uncertain. The CDR3 spans 17 residues. CDR1 is SEHNR and CDR2 is FQNEAQ in the germline V gene (reference sequence). V gave up 5 bases and J gave up 3 bases, with 22 bases separating them. CDR3 sequence (DNA): TGTGCCAGCAGCCCCCGGAACCAAAACTCGCTCTACTATGGCTACACCTTC. Encoded protein: CASSPRNQNSLYYGYTF.

This clone was seen a single time. The CDR3 bases are TGTGCCAGCAGCCCGGGGGGACAGATGAACACTGAAGCTTTCTTT. Translation: CASSPGGQMNTEAFF. This rearrangement joins TRBV11-2 to TRBJ1-1; 7 bases map to TRBD1. V shed 5 bases and J 0 bases; nucleotides not matched to a gene: 6. CDR3 length: 15 residues. The germline CDR1 and CDR2 sequences are SGHAT and FQNNGV.

The J gene is TRBJ1-1, the V gene TRBV5-1; D unresolved. This CDR3 spans 13 amino acids. Trimming cost V 0 bases and J 10 bases, with 13 bases left between them. In germline, CDR1 is SGHRS, CDR2 YFSETQ. The CDR3, as DNA: TGCGCCAGCAGCTTGGCCGGGGTTAGCGGAGCTTTCTTT. Its translation: CASSLAGVSGAFF.

This chain uses TRBV7-2 with TRBJ2-5, with 7 bases lining up with TRBD2. The CDR3 has 17 amino acids. V was clipped by 5 bases and J by 4 bases; unmatched bases: 16. Germline assignment: CDR1 SGHTA and CDR2 FQGNSA. CDR3 sequence (DNA): TGTGCCAGCAGCCTCCCGAGCGGGACGGGTGCCTTAGAGACCCAGTACTTC. The encoded protein is CASSLPSGTGALETQYF.